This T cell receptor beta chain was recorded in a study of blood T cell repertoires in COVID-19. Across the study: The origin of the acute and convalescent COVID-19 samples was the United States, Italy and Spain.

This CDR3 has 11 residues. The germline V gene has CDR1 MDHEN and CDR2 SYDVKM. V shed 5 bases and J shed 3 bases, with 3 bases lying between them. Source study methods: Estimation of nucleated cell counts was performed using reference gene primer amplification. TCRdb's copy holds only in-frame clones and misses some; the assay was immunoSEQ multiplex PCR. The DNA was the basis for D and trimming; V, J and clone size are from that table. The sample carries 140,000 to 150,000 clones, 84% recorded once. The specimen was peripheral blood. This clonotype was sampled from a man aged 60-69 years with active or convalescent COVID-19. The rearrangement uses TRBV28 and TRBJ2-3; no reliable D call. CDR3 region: CASSETDTQYF. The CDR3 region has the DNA TGTGCCAGCAGTGAGACAGATACGCAGTATTTT.